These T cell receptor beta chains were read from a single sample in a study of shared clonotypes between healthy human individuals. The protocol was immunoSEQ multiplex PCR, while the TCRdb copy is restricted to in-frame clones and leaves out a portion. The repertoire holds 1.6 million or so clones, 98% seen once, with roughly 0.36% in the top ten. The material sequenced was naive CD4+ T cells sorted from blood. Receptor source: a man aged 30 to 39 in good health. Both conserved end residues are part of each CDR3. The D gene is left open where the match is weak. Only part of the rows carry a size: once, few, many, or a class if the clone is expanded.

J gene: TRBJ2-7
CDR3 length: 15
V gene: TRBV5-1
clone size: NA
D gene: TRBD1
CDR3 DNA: TGCGCCAGCAGCTTGTTTCCAGGGGGCCTCTACGAGCAGTACTTC
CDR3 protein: CASSLFPGGLYEQYF

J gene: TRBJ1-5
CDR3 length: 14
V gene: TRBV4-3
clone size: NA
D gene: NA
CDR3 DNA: TGCGCCAGCAGCCTCGCATATGGCGATCAGCCCCAGCATTTT
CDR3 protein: CASSLAYGDQPQHF

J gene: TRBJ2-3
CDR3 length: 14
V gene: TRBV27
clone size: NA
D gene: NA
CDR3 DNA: TGTGCCACCCGGACAGACAGTGCGACAGATACGCAGTATTTT
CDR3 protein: CATRTDSATDTQYF

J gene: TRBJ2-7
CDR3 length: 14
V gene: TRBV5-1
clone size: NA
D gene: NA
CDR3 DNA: TGCGCCAGCAGCTTGCTAGGGAAACCCTACGAGCAGTACTTC
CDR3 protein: CASSLLGKPYEQYF

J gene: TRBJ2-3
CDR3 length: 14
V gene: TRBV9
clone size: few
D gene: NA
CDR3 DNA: TGTGCCAGCAGCGTAGGACAGAGCACAGATACGCAGTATTTT
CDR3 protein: CASSVGQSTDTQYF

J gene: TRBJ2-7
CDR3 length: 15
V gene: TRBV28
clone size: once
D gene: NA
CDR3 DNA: TGTGCCAGCAGTCCCCCGGACAGAAATACCTACGAGCAGTACTTC
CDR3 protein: CASSPPDRNTYEQYF

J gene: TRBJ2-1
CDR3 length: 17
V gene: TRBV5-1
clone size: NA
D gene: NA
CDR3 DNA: TGCGCCAGCAGCTTGGTTCCCGGCTCTAATCCCTACAATGAGCAGTTCTTC
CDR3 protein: CASSLVPGSNPYNEQFF

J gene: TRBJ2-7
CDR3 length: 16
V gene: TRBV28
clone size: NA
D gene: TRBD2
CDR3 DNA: TGTGCCAGCAGTCTGGGTAGACTAGCGATCGGCTACGAGCAGTACTTC
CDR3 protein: CASSLGRLAIGYEQYF

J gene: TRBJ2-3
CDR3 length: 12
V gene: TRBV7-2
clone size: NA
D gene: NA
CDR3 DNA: TGTGCCAGCAGCCTTAGCACAGATACGCAGTATTTT
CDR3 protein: CASSLSTDTQYF

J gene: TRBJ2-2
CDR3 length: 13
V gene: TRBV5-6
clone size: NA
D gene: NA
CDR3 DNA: TGTGCCAGCAGCTCCAGGGGTTCCGGGGAGCTGTTTTTT
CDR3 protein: CASSSRGSGELFF

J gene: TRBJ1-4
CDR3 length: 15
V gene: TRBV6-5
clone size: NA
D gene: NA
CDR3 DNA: TGTGCCAGCAGTAGGGAGGTCGCAACTAATGAAAAACTGTTTTTT
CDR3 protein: CASSREVATNEKLFF

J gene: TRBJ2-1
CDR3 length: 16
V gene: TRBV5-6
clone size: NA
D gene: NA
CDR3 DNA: TGTGCCAGCAGCTTGATCGGCGGCGGGGTTCTTTATGAGCAGTTCTTC
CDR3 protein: CASSLIGGGVLYEQFF

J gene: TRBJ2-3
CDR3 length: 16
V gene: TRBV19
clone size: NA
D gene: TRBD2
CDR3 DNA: TGTGCCAGTAGTCCGGGACTAGCGTTCAACACAGATACGCAGTATTTT
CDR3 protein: CASSPGLAFNTDTQYF

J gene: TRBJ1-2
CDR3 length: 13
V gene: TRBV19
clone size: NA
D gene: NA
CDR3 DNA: TGTGCCAGTAGTATAAGCAGGGGCGATGGCTACACCTTC
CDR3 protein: CASSISRGDGYTF

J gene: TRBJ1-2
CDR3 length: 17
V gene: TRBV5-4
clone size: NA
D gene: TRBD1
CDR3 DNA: TGTGCCAGCAGCTTGCTTGGGATGAGACAGGGGTTCTATGGCTACACCTTC
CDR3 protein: CASSLLGMRQGFYGYTF

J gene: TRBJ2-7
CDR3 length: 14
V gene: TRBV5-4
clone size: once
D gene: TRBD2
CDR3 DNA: TGTGCCAGCAGCCTCACTAGCGGACGCTACGAGCAGTACTTC
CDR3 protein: CASSLTSGRYEQYF

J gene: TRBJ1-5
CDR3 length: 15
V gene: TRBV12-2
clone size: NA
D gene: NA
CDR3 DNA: TGTGCAAGTCGCCAGGGACAGACTAGCAATCAGCCCCAGCATTTT
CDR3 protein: CASRQGQTSNQPQHF

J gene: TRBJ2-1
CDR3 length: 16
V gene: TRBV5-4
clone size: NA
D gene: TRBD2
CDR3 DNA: TGTGCCAGCAGCTTGGAGGGGACTAGCGGGATGGTTGAGCAGTTCTTC
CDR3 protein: CASSLEGTSGMVEQFF

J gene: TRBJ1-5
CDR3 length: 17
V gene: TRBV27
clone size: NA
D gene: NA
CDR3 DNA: TGTGCCAGCAGTTTAGAATCCATGCCGGGAGGCAATCAGCCCCAGCATTTT
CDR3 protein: CASSLESMPGGNQPQHF

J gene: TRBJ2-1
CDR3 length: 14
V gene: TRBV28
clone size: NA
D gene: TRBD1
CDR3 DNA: TGTGCCAGCACCCCACTTGACAGGGTACTTGAGCAGTTCTTC
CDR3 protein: CASTPLDRVLEQFF

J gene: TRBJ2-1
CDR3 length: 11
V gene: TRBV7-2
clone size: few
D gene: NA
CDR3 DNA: TGTGCCAGCAGCTTAGTGGTTGAGCAGTTCTTC
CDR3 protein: CASSLVVEQFF

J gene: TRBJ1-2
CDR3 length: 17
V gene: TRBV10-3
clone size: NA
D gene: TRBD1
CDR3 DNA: TGTGCCATCAGTGAGTCGAAAGGGGACAGGGGATCAGTTGGCTACACCTTC
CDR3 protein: CAISESKGDRGSVGYTF

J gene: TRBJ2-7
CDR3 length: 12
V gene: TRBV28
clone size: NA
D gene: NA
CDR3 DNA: TGTGCCAGCAGCTCGGACAGATACGAGCAGTACTTC
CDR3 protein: CASSSDRYEQYF

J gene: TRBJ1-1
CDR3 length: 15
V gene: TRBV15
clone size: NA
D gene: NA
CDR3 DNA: TGTGCCACCAGCAGCGGCGGGACGGGGAACACTGAAGCTTTCTTT
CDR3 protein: CATSSGGTGNTEAFF

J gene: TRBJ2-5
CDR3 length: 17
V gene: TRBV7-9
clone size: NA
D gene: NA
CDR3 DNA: TGTGCCAGCAGCACCATGCGGCGGACGGAGGCGGTTGAGACCCAGTACTTC
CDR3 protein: CASSTMRRTEAVETQYF

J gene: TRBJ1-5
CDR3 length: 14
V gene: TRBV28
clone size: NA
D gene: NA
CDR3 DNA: TGTGCCAGCAGTAGCGCCCGGGGGCTCCAGCCCCAGCATTTT
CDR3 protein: CASSSARGLQPQHF